The 20 T cell receptor beta chains reported below all come from one sample, sequenced in a study of CXCR3-negative and CXCR3-positive naive CD8 T cells (dated by TCRdb to about 2019). Reads for this sample came from a NextSeq 550. The Human TCR Profiling Kit (MiLaboratory) was used to make UMI-labeled 5' RACE TRB cDNA libraries. Each entry corresponds to one CDR3 protein sequence from reads that TCRdb reprocessed, and DNA is not given. The table kept for this sample lists about 130,000 distinct CDR3 sequences. The ten largest clones represent around 0.27% of the sample. Sequencing used naive CXCR3- CD8+ T cells from blood. Read against the paper, the sample's cell subset or site label means: CD45RO-CCR7+CD27+CD95- naive CD8+ T cells lacking CXCR3 (TNR3-). Receptors were obtained from a human donor in good health. Some clones in this sample may be carry-over from other donors' samples.

This chain joins TRBV23-1 and TRBJ1-5. TRBV23-1 is assigned to the ORF class and has an uncertain function. There are 15 residues in the CDR3. CDR3 region: CASRNKRNSNQPQHF.

The chain has TRBV29-1 and TRBJ2-7. The CDR3 has 12 residues. Germline CDR1 SQVTM, CDR2 ANQGSEA. CDR3 sequence reads: CSVAGPGYEQYF.

The chain recombines TRBV7-9 with TRBJ2-5; as DNA is missing, the TRBD1 call by TCRdb cannot be tested. The germline CDR1 and CDR2 sequences are SEHNR and FQNEAQ (reference sequence). The CDR3 is 16 amino acids. The CDR3 loop reads CASSVPGQGRQETQYF.

The V call is TRBV5-1, the J call TRBJ2-7. The CDR3 length is 13 residues. The germline V gene has CDR1 SGHRS and CDR2 YFSETQ. Here the CDR3 reads CASSSGSPYEQYF.

The chain links TRBV29-1 to TRBJ2-1; lacking DNA, the TRBD2 call made by TCRdb goes unchecked. Germline-derived CDR1 and CDR2 are SQVTM and ANQGSEA. This CDR3 comprises 15 residues. The CDR3 spells CSVDSLPSGYNEQFF.

CDR3 amino acids: CASSDSISTDTQYF. The V call is TRBV6-5, the J call TRBJ2-3; TCRdb selects TRBD1, and the lack of DNA leaves this call unchecked. This CDR3 spans 14 amino acids. Germline loops: CDR1 MNHEY, CDR2 SVGAGI.

The rearrangement uses TRBV2 and TRBJ2-1; lacking DNA, the TRBD2 call made by TCRdb goes unchecked. Germline assignment: CDR1 SNHLY and CDR2 FYNNEI. This CDR3 comprises 19 residues. The CDR3 sequence is CASSLNRAQLSGSYNEQFF.

The V call is TRBV29-1, the J call TRBJ2-3; the D call from TCRdb, TRBD1, cannot be confirmed without DNA. The CDR3 is made up of 12 amino acids. CDR1 and CDR2 from the germline V gene are SQVTM and ANQGSEA. The CDR3 loop reads CSVEGAADTQYF.

V is TRBV28 and J is TRBJ2-7; TCRdb names TRBD1, which stays unverified in the absence of DNA. The CDR3 contains 16 residues. Germline CDR1 MDHEN, CDR2 SYDVKM. CDR3 residues: CASSLLTTGSGYGQYF. Filled out from reference TRBV28 and TRBJ2-7, the complete variable domain reads DVKVTQSSRYLVKRTGEKVFLECVQDMDHENMFWYRQDPGLGLRLIYFSYDVKMKEKGDIPEGYSVSREKKERFSLILESASTNQTSMYLCASSLLTTGSGYGQYFGPGTRLTVT.

The chain joins TRBV3-1 to TRBJ2-7. Germline values: CDR1 LGHDT, CDR2 YNNKEL (reference sequence). This CDR3 is 15 amino acids long. CDR3 sequence: CASSARGWGSYEQYF.

The chain has TRBV2 and TRBJ2-1; the TRBD1 assignment by TCRdb is unverifiable without DNA. In germline, CDR1 is SNHLY, CDR2 FYNNEI. This CDR3 has 16 residues. This chain's CDR3 is CASRMSGGRTYNEQFF.

The chain recombines TRBV29-1 with TRBJ2-2. The CDR3 spans 12 residues. CDR1 and CDR2 (germline): SQVTM, ANQGSEA. The CDR3 spells CSVSRRTGELFF.

V and J are TRBV29-1 and TRBJ1-1; TCRdb's D call, TRBD1, is unchecked because there is no DNA. Germline values: CDR1 SQVTM, CDR2 ANQGSEA. This CDR3 comprises 12 residues. CDR3 loop: CSVEGQLFGAFF.

The chain has TRBV25-1 and TRBJ1-1; TCRdb's D call, TRBD1, is unchecked because there is no DNA. CDR1 MGHDK and CDR2 SYGVNS come from the germline V gene. CDR3 length: 12 residues. The chain's CDR3 is CASGTENTEAFF.

This sequence joins TRBV9 and TRBJ2-6; the TCRdb call, TRBD2, lacks DNA for checking. The CDR3 consists of 17 residues. Germline V CDR1 and CDR2: SGDLS, YYNGEE. The CDR3 protein is CASSVALASSGANVLTF.

The chain combines TRBV20-1 with TRBJ2-7; TCRdb names TRBD1, which stays unverified in the absence of DNA. This CDR3 comprises 13 residues. Germline-derived CDR1 and CDR2 are DFQATT and SNEGSKA (reference sequence). CDR3 loop: CSAREQGFYEQYF.

J is TRBJ2-7 and V is TRBV20-1; TCRdb outputs TRBD2, but without DNA this stays unchecked. Germline lookup yields CDR1 DFQATT and CDR2 SNEGSKA (reference sequence). The CDR3 length is 15 residues. The CDR3 loop reads CSARDWGLAGYEQYF.

V usage is TRBV28 and J usage is TRBJ1-1; without DNA, the TCRdb call of TRBD1 cannot be checked. This CDR3 contains 14 residues. Germline V gene sequence: CDR1 MDHEN, CDR2 SYDVKM. This CDR3 is CASSFYRELAEAFF.

This chain links TRBV5-1 with TRBJ2-1; TCRdb's D gene call, TRBD1, goes unchecked for lack of DNA. The germline V gene encodes CDR1 SGHRS and CDR2 YFSETQ. The CDR3 spans 15 residues. The CDR3 region is CASSLAAGAYNEQFF.

This chain uses TRBV6-6 with TRBJ2-2; TCRdb designates TRBD2, a call that cannot be tested without DNA. Germline V CDR1 and CDR2: MNHNY, SVGAGI (reference sequence). The CDR3 consists of 16 residues. The CDR3 loop reads CASSYSGPINTGELFF.